A selection of T cell receptor beta chains follows, all from one sample in a study of identical twins. TCRdb re-called the 5' RACE reads through MiXCR, storing one row per CDR3 protein. Of 210,000 or so distinct CDR3 sequences in the sample, approximately 15% were seen once. The data also belong to a second study, concerning T cells expressing NK-cell markers.

Sequenced: CD8+ T cells sorted from blood. These receptors all come from a young woman in good health. Each CDR3 is given with its conserved first and last residue. The D gene is left open where the match is weak. Rows give clone size only sometimes, using once, few, many, or a class for an expanded clone.

V gene	J gene	D gene	clone size	CDR3 protein	CDR3 DNA
TRBV12-3/TRBV12-4	TRBJ1-1	.	.	CASSFASSTEAFF	TGTGCCAGCAGTTTTGCCTCCTCCACTGAAGCTTTCTTT
TRBV29-1	TRBJ2-3	TRBD2	few	CSVERLADDTQYF	TGCAGCGTTGAAAGACTAGCAGACGATACGCAGTATTTT
TRBV9	TRBJ2-3	TRBD2	few	CASSHSGRGADTQYF	TGTGCCAGCAGCCATAGCGGGAGAGGGGCAGATACGCAGTATTTT
TRBV27	TRBJ2-1	.	few	CASGIAGDNEQFF	TGTGCCAGCGGTATCGCCGGTGACAATGAGCAGTTCTTC
TRBV7-2	TRBJ2-1	.	few	CASSPRLNSYNEQFF	TGTGCCAGCAGCCCGAGACTTAACTCCTACAATGAGCAGTTCTTC
TRBV14	TRBJ1-1	.	.	CASSQVGGHMNTEAFF	TGTGCCAGCAGCCAGGTTGGGGGACACATGAACACTGAAGCTTTCTTT
TRBV14	TRBJ2-3	.	few	CASSSSQGGPTQYF	TGTGCCAGCAGCTCCAGCCAGGGGGGTCCGACGCAGTATTTT
TRBV7-2	TRBJ2-1	TRBD2	.	CASSLAGGGAYNEQFF	TGTGCCAGCAGCTTAGCGGGCGGGGGGGCCTACAATGAGCAGTTCTTC
TRBV6-2/TRBV6-3	TRBJ2-1	.	few	CASSYSSSVYSYNEQFF	TGTGCCAGCAGTTACTCGAGTAGCGTCTACTCCTACAATGAGCAGTTCTTC
TRBV7-8	TRBJ2-3	TRBD2	few	CASSSSGADTQYF	TGTGCCAGCAGCTCCAGCGGGGCAGATACGCAGTATTTT
TRBV6-1	TRBJ2-1	.	.	CASMGWGERSNEQFF	TGTGCCAGCATGGGGTGGGGGGAAAGATCCAATGAGCAGTTCTTC
TRBV25-1	TRBJ1-1	.	.	CASSEFPSGQREEAFF	TGTGCCAGCAGTGAATTTCCCTCGGGTCAGCGAGAGGAAGCTTTCTTT
TRBV5-4	TRBJ2-7	.	once	CARGTGSYEQYF	TGTGCCAGGGGCACAGGGTCCTACGAGCAGTACTTC
TRBV7-9	TRBJ2-1	TRBD2	once	CASSTLAGENNEQFF	TGTGCCAGCAGCACACTAGCGGGAGAAAACAATGAGCAGTTCTTC
TRBV5-1	TRBJ2-5	TRBD2	.	CASSLVLAGRYPIGQETQYF	TGCGCCAGCAGCTTGGTACTAGCGGGGAGATACCCCATCGGTCAAGAGACCCAGTACTTC
TRBV24-1	TRBJ2-2	.	few	CATSDLPIIAAYTGELFF	TGTGCCACCAGTGATTTGCCCATAATAGCAGCCTACACCGGGGAGCTGTTTTTT
TRBV20-1	TRBJ2-1	TRBD2	few	CSASLLAGGNEQFF	TGCAGTGCTAGTTTACTAGCGGGAGGCAATGAGCAGTTCTTC
TRBV18	TRBJ2-3	TRBD2	.	CASSSTSGRLTDTQYF	TGTGCCAGCTCATCTACTAGCGGGAGACTCACAGATACGCAGTATTTT
TRBV20-1	TRBJ2-5	TRBD2	few	CSARDAAGGWIGETQYF	TGCAGTGCTAGAGACGCAGCGGGGGGTTGGATCGGGGAGACCCAGTACTTC
TRBV12-3/TRBV12-4	TRBJ2-7	TRBD1	many	CASKPEGAASYEQYF	TGTGCCAGCAAACCCGAGGGGGCTGCCTCCTACGAGCAGTACTTC
TRBV7-9	TRBJ2-7	.	.	CASSSESGVSYEQYF	TGTGCCAGCAGCTCCGAAAGTGGTGTGTCCTACGAGCAGTACTTC
TRBV5-1	TRBJ2-7	.	few	CASKFRDGYEQYF	TGCGCCAGCAAATTTCGGGACGGCTACGAGCAGTACTTC
TRBV7-8	TRBJ1-5	.	.	CASTLGSGFGGNQPQHF	TGTGCCAGCACCTTAGGATCAGGGTTTGGTGGCAATCAGCCCCAGCATTTT
TRBV12-3/TRBV12-4	TRBJ1-2	.	few	CARGGREGNYGYTF	TGTGCCAGGGGCGGGAGGGAAGGGAACTATGGCTACACCTTC
TRBV20-1	TRBJ1-4	.	.	CSASLHPVPTNEKLFF	TGCAGTGCTAGTCTCCACCCAGTCCCAACTAATGAAAAACTGTTTTTT
TRBV20-1	TRBJ2-7	.	few	CSATPGTYEQYF	TGCAGTGCAACTCCCGGGACCTACGAGCAGTACTTC
TRBV20-1	TRBJ1-2	.	few	CSVKTGANYGYTF	TGCAGCGTCAAAACCGGAGCTAACTATGGCTACACCTTC
TRBV13	TRBJ2-2	.	.	CASRGPVTELFF	TGTGCCAGCAGAGGACCCGTGACAGAGCTGTTTTTT
TRBV6-1	TRBJ2-5	.	.	CASRVKGQETQYF	TGTGCCAGCAGGGTCAAGGGCCAAGAGACCCAGTACTTC
TRBV12-5	TRBJ1-1	.	.	CASGLVDTRNTEAFF	TGTGCTAGTGGTTTGGTAGATACGAGAAACACTGAAGCTTTCTTT
TRBV11-2	TRBJ2-7	.	.	CASSPSGQGIGEQYF	TGTGCCAGCAGCCCATCGGGCCAGGGAATTGGCGAGCAGTACTTC
TRBV5-6	TRBJ2-3	.	few	CATSRGGTDTQYF	TGTGCCACGTCCAGGGGGGGGACAGATACGCAGTATTTT
TRBV5-1	TRBJ1-2	TRBD1	.	CASSLLPGQNYGYTF	TGCGCCAGCAGCTTACTACCGGGACAGAACTATGGCTACACCTTC
TRBV11-2	TRBJ1-2	TRBD1	.	CASSFGDSSHYGYTF	TGTGCCAGCAGCTTTGGGGACAGCTCTCACTATGGCTACACCTTC
TRBV30	TRBJ2-3	.	.	CAWSGLLHGAGDTQYF	TGTGCCTGGAGTGGCTTGCTCCACGGGGCCGGAGATACGCAGTATTTT
TRBV11-2	TRBJ2-3	.	.	CASSSSMWDGDTQYF	TGTGCCAGCAGCTCCTCCATGTGGGACGGAGATACGCAGTATTTT
TRBV4-3	TRBJ2-3	.	.	CASSQNSGGTQYF	TGCGCCAGCAGCCAAAACTCCGGGGGTACGCAGTATTTT
TRBV6-5	TRBJ2-2	.	few	CASSYLLADSGELFF	TGTGCCAGCAGTTACCTTTTAGCGGACTCCGGGGAGCTGTTTTTT
TRBV12-3/TRBV12-4	TRBJ2-7	TRBD2	many	CASSWSGGRLLYEQYF	TGTGCCAGCAGTTGGAGTGGCGGGAGGCTCCTTTACGAGCAGTACTTC
TRBV29-1	TRBJ1-2	.	few	CSVVDLYGYTF	TGCAGCGTTGTTGACCTCTATGGCTACACCTTC
TRBV29-1	TRBJ2-1	TRBD1	.	CSMYGTGSVKSSYNEQFF	TGCAGCATGTACGGGACAGGGTCCGTCAAAAGCTCCTACAATGAGCAGTTCTTC
TRBV29-1	TRBJ2-3	.	.	CSVEGAHLRTDTQYF	TGCAGCGTTGAAGGGGCCCACCTCCGCACAGATACGCAGTATTTT
TRBV3-1	TRBJ2-7	.	few	CASSPGQVYEQYF	TGTGCCAGCAGCCCGGGACAAGTCTACGAGCAGTACTTC
TRBV7-9	TRBJ1-6	TRBD1	.	CASSRDSGASPLHF	TGTGCCAGCAGCCGGGACAGCGGGGCTTCACCCCTCCACTTT
TRBV5-1	TRBJ1-2	.	few	CASSLWMNGPNYGYTF	TGCGCCAGCAGCTTGTGGATGAACGGACCCAACTATGGCTACACCTTC
TRBV30	TRBJ2-1	.	many	CAWSVLGEQFF	TGTGCCTGGAGTGTCTTGGGTGAGCAGTTCTTC
TRBV2	TRBJ2-1	.	.	CASSEFGLWAESSAYNEQFF	TGTGCCAGCAGTGAATTTGGGCTTTGGGCCGAGTCTAGCGCCTACAATGAGCAGTTCTTC
TRBV5-1	TRBJ2-7	.	.	CASSWGEHEQYF	TGCGCCAGCAGCTGGGGGGAACACGAGCAGTACTTC
TRBV7-6	TRBJ2-7	TRBD2	few	CASSWGAGTSAYEQYF	TGTGCCAGCAGCTGGGGAGCCGGGACTAGCGCTTACGAGCAGTACTTC
TRBV27	TRBJ2-7	.	.	CASSPQGWSYEQYF	TGTGCCAGCAGTCCTCAGGGGTGGTCCTACGAGCAGTACTTC
TRBV2	TRBJ2-3	.	.	CASSETPDGTDTQYF	TGTGCCAGCAGTGAAACCCCGGACGGCACAGATACGCAGTATTTT
TRBV5-1	TRBJ2-3	.	few	CASSLGVQRTDTQYF	TGCGCCAGCAGCTTGGGGGTCCAGCGCACAGATACGCAGTATTTT
TRBV19	TRBJ1-1	TRBD1	.	CASSDRSNEAFF	TGTGCCAGTTCGGACAGGTCTAATGAAGCTTTCTTT
TRBV2	TRBJ2-3	TRBD2	few	CASSVTSEITDTQYF	TGTGCCAGCAGTGTGACTAGCGAGATCACAGATACGCAGTATTTT
TRBV5-1	TRBJ2-1	.	.	CASSWIRGAYNEQFF	TGCGCCAGCAGCTGGATTAGGGGGGCGTACAATGAGCAGTTCTTC